This is a list of T cell receptor beta chains from one sample in a study of blood T cell repertoires in COVID-19. Some clones are missing from TCRdb's copy, which holds only in-frame ones; the method was immunoSEQ multiplex PCR. The sample has about 170,000 clones, roughly 84% seen once. Source material: peripheral blood. These receptors were taken from a man between 60 and 75 years old who had recovered from COVID-19. CDR3s include the opening cysteine and the closing phenylalanine or tryptophan. The D gene is left open where the match is weak. Size tells how often a clone was seen (once, few, many) or the class of an expanded clone, and some rows leave it out.

V gene: TRBV12-3/TRBV12-4
J gene: TRBJ1-1
clone size: -
D gene: TRBD1
CDR3 protein: CASSLGQGTEAFF

V gene: TRBV6-1
J gene: TRBJ1-5
clone size: -
D gene: -
CDR3 protein: CASSESRDNQPQHF

V gene: TRBV28
J gene: TRBJ1-5
clone size: once
D gene: -
CDR3 protein: CASSLEVFSNQPQHF

V gene: TRBV24-1
J gene: TRBJ2-1
clone size: -
D gene: TRBD1
CDR3 protein: CATSDNWGTGINEQFF

V gene: TRBV30
J gene: TRBJ2-1
clone size: -
D gene: -
CDR3 protein: CAWSPSGWVGEQFF

V gene: TRBV27
J gene: TRBJ2-1
clone size: few
D gene: -
CDR3 protein: CASSSLQVSYNEQFF

V gene: TRBV7-2
J gene: TRBJ2-1
clone size: -
D gene: TRBD2
CDR3 protein: CASSQAGGTYNEQFF

V gene: TRBV6-2/TRBV6-3
J gene: TRBJ1-2
clone size: once
D gene: -
CDR3 protein: CASSPSGTRNYGYTF

V gene: TRBV7-6
J gene: TRBJ2-3
clone size: -
D gene: -
CDR3 protein: CASSLGPSSTDTQYF

V gene: TRBV4-2
J gene: TRBJ2-1
clone size: -
D gene: TRBD2
CDR3 protein: CASSQVWRGDPQEQFF

V gene: TRBV5-6
J gene: TRBJ1-1
clone size: -
D gene: -
CDR3 protein: CASSLVGTRYTEAFF

V gene: TRBV5-1
J gene: TRBJ2-7
clone size: -
D gene: TRBD1
CDR3 protein: CASSSSDRARNEQYF

V gene: TRBV27
J gene: TRBJ1-6
clone size: once
D gene: TRBD1
CDR3 protein: CASSLALRTGYNSPLHF

V gene: TRBV5-1
J gene: TRBJ1-5
clone size: -
D gene: -
CDR3 protein: CASSFGGDQPQHF

V gene: TRBV9
J gene: TRBJ2-5
clone size: -
D gene: TRBD1
CDR3 protein: CASSVGLQGAQQETQYF

V gene: TRBV6-1
J gene: TRBJ1-2
clone size: many
D gene: -
CDR3 protein: CASSEGGLNYGYTF

V gene: TRBV19
J gene: TRBJ2-4
clone size: -
D gene: -
CDR3 protein: CASSIDPGGLAKNIQYF

V gene: TRBV6-5
J gene: TRBJ1-3
clone size: -
D gene: -
CDR3 protein: CASSQSGASGNTIYF

V gene: TRBV19
J gene: TRBJ1-6
clone size: -
D gene: TRBD1
CDR3 protein: CASSSQGWTYNSPLHF

V gene: TRBV9
J gene: TRBJ2-3
clone size: -
D gene: TRBD1
CDR3 protein: CASSVGGWGQGVPDTQYF

V gene: TRBV4-1
J gene: TRBJ1-4
clone size: -
D gene: TRBD1
CDR3 protein: CASSQGQVLDEKLFF

V gene: TRBV5-8
J gene: TRBJ2-7
clone size: once
D gene: -
CDR3 protein: CASSFKFRGSSYEQYF

V gene: TRBV7-9
J gene: TRBJ2-7
clone size: -
D gene: -
CDR3 protein: CASSAPLRGTYEQYF

V gene: TRBV27
J gene: TRBJ2-2
clone size: -
D gene: -
CDR3 protein: CASSLVVGVRTGELFF

V gene: TRBV19
J gene: TRBJ1-6
clone size: -
D gene: -
CDR3 protein: CASSEGDNLPRRDSPLHF

V gene: TRBV4-1
J gene: TRBJ1-4
clone size: -
D gene: TRBD1
CDR3 protein: CASTRSGTGTNDWKLFF

V gene: TRBV19
J gene: TRBJ1-1
clone size: -
D gene: -
CDR3 protein: CASSIAVITEAFF

V gene: TRBV27
J gene: TRBJ1-2
clone size: -
D gene: TRBD1
CDR3 protein: CASSLSGGKGGYTF

V gene: TRBV24-1
J gene: TRBJ2-1
clone size: -
D gene: TRBD1
CDR3 protein: CATSDSDRDNEQFF

V gene: TRBV5-6
J gene: TRBJ1-5
clone size: -
D gene: -
CDR3 protein: CASSTQVEISQPQHF

V gene: TRBV5-5
J gene: TRBJ2-3
clone size: -
D gene: TRBD1
CDR3 protein: CASSLRGQDNTDTQYF

V gene: TRBV18
J gene: TRBJ1-2
clone size: -
D gene: -
CDR3 protein: CASSNLLGQGHGYTF

V gene: TRBV7-2
J gene: TRBJ2-1
clone size: -
D gene: -
CDR3 protein: CASSLAARRYYNEQFF

V gene: TRBV12-5
J gene: TRBJ1-2
clone size: -
D gene: -
CDR3 protein: CASGQQGNYGYTF

V gene: TRBV14
J gene: TRBJ2-7
clone size: -
D gene: -
CDR3 protein: CASSQDRGARYF

V gene: TRBV3-1/TRBV3-2
J gene: TRBJ1-1
clone size: -
D gene: -
CDR3 protein: CASTLAEGRTEAFF

V gene: TRBV14
J gene: TRBJ2-7
clone size: -
D gene: TRBD1
CDR3 protein: CASGSGQGAPGAEQYF

V gene: TRBV19
J gene: TRBJ1-6
clone size: -
D gene: -
CDR3 protein: CASRAAGNNSPLHF

V gene: TRBV5-5
J gene: TRBJ2-1
clone size: -
D gene: -
CDR3 protein: CASSLELDSSYNEQFF

V gene: TRBV9
J gene: TRBJ2-5
clone size: -
D gene: TRBD2
CDR3 protein: CASSVGGGGEQETQYF

V gene: TRBV14
J gene: TRBJ2-7
clone size: -
D gene: -
CDR3 protein: CASSQEAQNSYEQYF

V gene: TRBV6-2/TRBV6-3
J gene: TRBJ2-3
clone size: -
D gene: TRBD2
CDR3 protein: CASSYKSPSGGDTQYF

V gene: TRBV9
J gene: TRBJ1-1
clone size: -
D gene: -
CDR3 protein: CASSVVDSQNTEAFF

V gene: TRBV7-9
J gene: TRBJ1-2
clone size: once
D gene: TRBD1
CDR3 protein: CASSLAGTGGMIAYTF

V gene: TRBV5-1
J gene: TRBJ1-1
clone size: -
D gene: TRBD1
CDR3 protein: CASSLDRGNTEAFF

V gene: TRBV4-2
J gene: TRBJ2-2
clone size: -
D gene: TRBD1
CDR3 protein: CASSPLAGGNTGELFF

V gene: TRBV18
J gene: TRBJ1-4
clone size: -
D gene: -
CDR3 protein: CASSPRDMGEKLFF